This TCR beta chain was obtained from a study of CXCR3-negative and CXCR3-positive naive CD8 T cells. With UMI labels, 5' RACE was used to prepare the TRB cDNA libraries. Following a re-call of the 5' RACE reads, TCRdb has one entry per CDR3 protein and lacks DNA. This sample's table reports 35,000 to 40,000 distinct CDR3 sequences. The sequenced sample was memory CD8+ T cells from blood. This TCR came from a human donor in good health. Some clones in this sample may be carry-over from other donors' samples.

This CDR3 is CASSQDSYNEQFF. V gene TRBV4-3 combines with J gene TRBJ2-1. Germline V lookup: CDR1 LGHNA, CDR2 YSLEER. The CDR3 has 13 residues.